The TCR beta chain under discussion was sequenced for a study of vaccination and CD4 T cells after COVID-19. Sequenced with the Oncomine TCR Beta short-read assay was DNA taken from cultured CD4+ T cells. DNA came from CD4+ T cells after culture. TCRdb itself ran the PCR reads through MiXCR, one entry per CDR3 protein. The table has about 14,000 distinct CDR3 sequences, around 64% seen once. As for treatment: approximately 11-day PBMC culture with coronavirus spike peptide pools or control peptides (ViraFEST assay). By negative selection, CD4+ T cells were isolated once culture had run for approximately 9 days. Study-wide findings and caveats: The great majority, 304 of 307 vaccine-specific clones, proved spike mono-reactive in convalescent patients.

In the case of this clonotype: Antigen: not known.

Sequenced: CD4+ T cells from blood, cultured in vitro. This clonotype was obtained from a human donor who had recovered from COVID-19.

The DNA of the CDR3 is TGTGCCAGCAGCCCAGGGAGCCAGCAGTTCTTC. This codes for CASSPGSQQFF. The rearrangement uses TRBV7-2 and TRBJ2-1; either TRBD1 or TRBD2 may fit D (5 bases each). V dropped 5 bases and J dropped 11 bases, with 10 bases sitting between them. The CDR3 loop spans 11 amino acids. Germline CDR1 and CDR2: SGHTA and FQGNSA.